This T cell receptor beta chain appears in the sequencing data of a study of blood T cells in healthy people across ages. Regarding the study as a whole: Aged donors had fewer naive CD4+ cells and lower diversity than long-lived donors.

Comment on this clonotype: Antigen: not known.

PCR was performed a second time for about 6 to 12 cycles using a sample-barcoded 5' primer and a J-beta primer mix. One entry per CDR3 protein, called by TCRdb with MiXCR from the 5' RACE reads. This table has roughly 2 million distinct CDR3 sequences, just under 50% appearing once. Germline CDR1 reads SSHAT; CDR2 reads FNYEAQ (reference sequence). This CDR3 contains 12 residues. Sequencing was carried out using blood. The receptor comes from a woman between 35 and 50 years old in good health. The chain combines TRBV7-7 with TRBJ2-3; D is unclear. CDR3 sequence: CAISFSTDTQYF. CDR3 coding DNA: TGTGCTATCAGCTTCAGCACAGATACGCAGTATTTT.